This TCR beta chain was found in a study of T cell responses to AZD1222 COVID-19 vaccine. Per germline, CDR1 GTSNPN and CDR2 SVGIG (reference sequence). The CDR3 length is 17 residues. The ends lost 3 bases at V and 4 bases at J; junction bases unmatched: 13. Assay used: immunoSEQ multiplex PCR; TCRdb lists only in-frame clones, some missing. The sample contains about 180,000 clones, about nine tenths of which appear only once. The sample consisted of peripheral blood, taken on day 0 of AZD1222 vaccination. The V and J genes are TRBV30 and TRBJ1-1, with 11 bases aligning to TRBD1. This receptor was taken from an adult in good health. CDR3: CAWRPTRDRGWGTEAFF. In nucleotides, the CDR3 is TGTGCCTGGAGACCGACAAGGGACAGGGGGTGGGGCACTGAAGCTTTCTTT.